Following are 10 T cell receptor beta chains from one sample sequenced in a study of regulatory T cells in long-lasting Graves disease. Time point described: newly diagnosed GD, antithyroid drugs for less than 3 months. PBMC-extracted RNA yielded the TCR library. Assembly of TCR beta libraries relied on iRepertoire HTBI primers together with Arm-PCR of CDR3 regions. TCRdb processed the multiplex PCR reads anew with MiXCR; each CDR3 protein has one entry. This table holds more than 300,000 distinct CDR3 sequences, 15% to 17% found once. Sequences were derived from peripheral blood mononuclear cells (PBMCs), sampled at new diagnosis, from a patient treated with antithyroid drugs. The receptors here all came from a female donor with Graves disease.

This clonotype was picked up many times. The chain has TRBV7-9 and TRBJ2-7; D perhaps matches TRBD2 (6 bases). The ends were cut back, 5 bases at V and 4 bases at J, with 21 bases in the middle. The CDR3 runs 16 residues. Germline V gene lookup returns CDR1 SEHNR and CDR2 FQNEAQ (reference sequence). CDR3 sequence reads: CASSRTGGASRYEQYF. In DNA form, the CDR3 reads TGTGCCAGCAGCCGGACTGGCGGGGCCAGTAGGTACGAGCAGTACTTC. The entire variable domain, with the rest obtained from reference TRBV7-9 and TRBJ2-7, is as follows: DTGVSQNPRHKITKRGQNVTFRCDPISEHNRLYWYRQTLGQGPEFLTYFQNEAQLEKSRLLSDRFSAERPKGSFSTLEIQRTEQGDSAMYLCASSRTGGASRYEQYFGPGTRLTVT.

This clonotype has ten or more counts. The V call is TRBV18, the J call TRBJ1-5; no clear D. Germline values: CDR1 KGHSH, CDR2 LQKENI. The V gene lost 6 bases and the J gene lost 4 bases, with 7 bases spanning the gap. This CDR3 is built from 12 residues. CDR3 amino acids: CASSQENQPQHF. The DNA of the CDR3 is TGTGCCAGCTCCCAAGAGAATCAGCCCCAGCATTTT.

This clonotype was seen many times. The chain joins TRBV24-1 to TRBJ2-3; D unresolved. V was pared by 3 bases and J by 6 bases, with 18 bases between. Germline lookup yields CDR1 KGHDR and CDR2 SFDVKD. The CDR3 loop spans 16 amino acids. CDR3 in amino acids: CATSDDSWFAGDTQYF. The CDR3 DNA reads TGTGCCACCAGTGATGACTCGTGGTTCGCTGGGGATACGCAGTATTTT.

This clonotype came up a few times. The gene calls are TRBV7-8 and TRBJ1-2; D uncertain. This CDR3 region has 11 residues. Germline V lookup: CDR1 SGHVS, CDR2 FQNEAQ. V lost 8 bases and J 3 bases, leaving 7 bases between the germline ends. CDR3 loop: CASGRDYGYTF. Here the CDR3 DNA reads TGTGCCAGCGGGAGGGACTATGGCTACACCTTC.

This clonotype was seen ten or more times. This chain connects TRBV10-1 to TRBJ2-2, with TRBD2 matching over 8 bases. Germline V CDR1 and CDR2: WNHNN, SYGVQD (reference sequence). The CDR3 is 20 amino acids. V was clipped by 2 bases and J by 7 bases; unmatched bases: 21. This CDR3 reads CASSESARLSGSSSGGELFF. The CDR3 DNA follows: TGCGCCAGCAGTGAGAGTGCCCGGTTGAGCGGGAGTAGCTCGGGCGGGGAGCTGTTTTTT.

J is TRBJ2-2 and V is TRBV27; D is possibly TRBD1 or TRBD2 (5 bases each). Trimming removed 11 bases at V and 3 bases at J, with 13 bases between. CDR1 MNHEY and CDR2 SMNVEV come from the germline V gene (reference sequence). This CDR3 region has 13 residues. The CDR3 region has the DNA TGTGCCGGCCGGGACGCCTACACCGGGGAGCTGTTTTTT. It codes for CAGRDAYTGELFF.

This clonotype was picked up many times. The gene calls are TRBV12-3 or TRBV12-4 and TRBJ2-1; D not certain. The CDR3 totals 13 residues. The V and J ends lost 1 base and 9 bases respectively, with 10 bases between them. The CDR3 DNA reads TGTGCCAGCAGTTTAGGGGCAGCCGGTGAGCAGTTCTTC. It is translated as CASSLGAAGEQFF.

This clonotype was detected only a few times. V and J are TRBV2 and TRBJ2-7; maybe TRBD2 (6 bases). There are 14 residues in the CDR3. The germline CDR1 and CDR2 sequences are SNHLY and FYNNEI. Trimming took 8 bases from V and 0 from J, leaving 14 bases between them. The CDR3 is CASSETSYSYEQYF. The CDR3 region has the DNA TGTGCCAGCTCCGAGACTAGTTACTCCTACGAGCAGTACTTC.

This clonotype was found many times. This sequence joins TRBV28 and TRBJ2-7; 8 bases are a match to TRBD2. The trim removed 6 bases at V and 3 bases at J, leaving 13 bases unmatched. The CDR3 sequence is 16 residues long. The germline gives CDR1 MDHEN, CDR2 SYDVKM. CDR3 residues: CASSQPQRESHYEQYF. The CDR3 DNA reads TGTGCCAGCAGCCAACCCCAGCGGGAGTCGCACTACGAGCAGTACTTC.

This clonotype came up many times. The chain combines TRBV20-1 with TRBJ2-5; 10 bases line up with TRBD2. There are 15 residues in the CDR3. Germline V lookup: CDR1 DFQATT, CDR2 SNEGSKA (reference sequence). Trimming took 3 bases from V and 1 from J; bases not matched to a gene: 5. The chain's CDR3 is CSARVLAGSQETQYF. The CDR3 DNA sequence: TGCAGTGCTAGGGTACTAGCGGGGAGCCAAGAGACCCAGTACTTC.